The 21 T cell receptor beta chains given below trace back to one sample, sequenced in a study of blood T cell repertoires in COVID-19. Profiled with immunoSEQ multiplex PCR; TCRdb holds only in-frame clones, not every one. The profile covers hundreds of thousands of clones, with around nine tenths appearing a single time and 1.5% to 2% taken by the ten largest. Sequenced input: PBMCs or T cells enriched from blood (not recorded which). These receptors were collected from a woman aged 50 to 60 who had recovered from COVID-19.

V and J are TRBV5-1 and TRBJ1-5; D possibly corresponds to TRBD1 (5 bases). V shed 4 bases and J shed 7 bases, with 18 bases lying between them. The CDR3 has 15 residues. Germline V gene lookup returns CDR1 SGHRS and CDR2 YFSETQ. The CDR3 sequence: CASSLLGGSEQPQHF. The DNA of the CDR3 is TGCGCCAGCAGCCTACTGGGGGGTTCGGAGCAGCCCCAGCATTTT.

This clone was seen just once. This chain joins TRBV11-2 and TRBJ1-4, with 7 bases fitting TRBD1. CDR3 length: 15 amino acids. V shed 5 bases and J 3 bases; nucleotides not matched to a gene: 6. The germline CDR1 and CDR2 sequences are SGHAT and FQNNGV. CDR3 amino acids: CASSPTGWPNEKLFF. The CDR3 DNA sequence: TGTGCCAGCAGCCCGACAGGGTGGCCTAATGAAAAACTGTTTTTT.

This clone appeared once. This chain joins TRBV4-3 and TRBJ1-1; TRBD1 matches at 8 bases. V dropped 0 bases and J dropped 5; count of bases not matched to a gene: 5. Germline V CDR1 and CDR2: LGHNA, YSLEER. The CDR3 consists of 15 residues. The CDR3 nucleotides read TGCGCCAGCAGCCAAGATCTCAGGGGGCAAACTGAAGCTTTCTTT. This translates into CASSQDLRGQTEAFF.

This chain connects TRBV19 to TRBJ2-1, with D uncertain. Trimming cost V 3 bases and J 6 bases, with 6 bases left between them. CDR3 length equals 12 residues. Germline CDR1 LNHDA, CDR2 SQIVND (reference sequence). In nucleotides, the CDR3 is TGTGCCAGTAGTATCCCTCTCAATGAGCAGTTCTTC. It is translated as CASSIPLNEQFF.

The chain joins TRBV10-3 to TRBJ2-7; TRBD1 agrees at 9 bases. After removal of 0 bases from V and 2 bases from J, the junction contained 5 bases not matched to a gene. Germline CDR1 is ENHRY and CDR2 is SYGVKD. This CDR3 has 16 residues. CDR3 protein: CAISESTGGRAYEQYF. The CDR3 DNA sequence: TGTGCCATCAGTGAGTCGACAGGGGGGCGTGCCTACGAGCAGTACTTC.

This sequence joins TRBV7-2 and TRBJ2-4, with 7 bases fitting TRBD1. The CDR3 has 16 amino acids. Trimming at V came to 4 bases and at J to 1 base, leaving 7 bases not matched to a gene. CDR1 and CDR2 (germline): SGHTA, FQGNSA. CDR3 region: CASSSQGWQAKNIQYF. CDR3 nucleotide sequence: TGTGCCAGCAGCTCACAGGGGTGGCAGGCCAAAAACATTCAGTACTTC.

This chain joins TRBV28 and TRBJ2-2; 7 bases are shared with TRBD2. Germline loops: CDR1 MDHEN, CDR2 SYDVKM. J lost 5 bases, V lost 5 bases, and 11 bases had no gene match. The CDR3 is made up of 16 amino acids. The CDR3 reads CASSPRGVGETGELFF. The DNA for the CDR3 is TGTGCCAGCAGTCCCCGGGGGGTGGGAGAGACCGGGGAGCTGTTTTTT.

Only one count was recorded for this clone. DNA of the CDR3: TGCGCCAGCAGTCAGGGAGGCAAAATTTCACCCCTCCACTTT. It yields the protein CASSQGGKISPLHF. The rearrangement links TRBV5-1 to TRBJ1-6; maybe TRBD1 (5 bases). The V end lost 5 bases, the J end lost 9 bases, and 15 bases lay between the germline ends. The CDR3 is 14 residues long. Germline V lookup: CDR1 SGHRS, CDR2 YFSETQ.

The chain couples TRBV19 to TRBJ2-7; D is possibly TRBD1 (6 bases). V was shortened by 4 bases and J by 4 bases, with 14 bases between the two germline ends. Germline-derived CDR1 and CDR2 are LNHDA and SQIVND (reference sequence). This CDR3 spans 14 amino acids. CDR3 in amino acids: CASSTDRRAYEQYF. In nucleotides, the CDR3 is TGTGCCAGTAGTACAGACAGGCGGGCATACGAGCAGTACTTC.

In DNA form, the CDR3 reads TGTGCCAGCAGCGAGGACACCTCCTCCTACAATGAGCAGTTCTTC. Amino acid sequence: CASSEDTSSYNEQFF. The gene calls are TRBV6-5 and TRBJ2-1, with a weak D call TRBD1 (5 bases). Trimming stripped 6 bases from V and 0 bases from J, with 12 bases between. The CDR3 is 15 amino acids. Germline V gene data show CDR1 as MNHEY and CDR2 as SVGAGI.

This chain joins TRBV5-1 and TRBJ1-2, with 7 bases aligning to TRBD1. This CDR3 comprises 14 residues. The V gene's germline CDR1 is SGHRS and CDR2 YFSETQ. J gave up 6 bases and V 0 bases, and 5 bases lay outside the gene matches. The CDR3 protein is CASSLEEGANGYTF. CDR3 DNA sequence: TGCGCCAGCAGCTTGGAGGAGGGGGCGAATGGCTACACCTTC.

The V gene is TRBV18, the J gene TRBJ1-5, with a possible D match to TRBD1 (6 bases). The CDR3 covers 14 residues. The V gene's germline CDR1 is KGHSH and CDR2 LQKENI. V was trimmed by 2 bases and J by 3 bases, leaving 8 bases between them. The CDR3 is CASSPGQNNQPQHF. CDR3 coding DNA: TGTGCCAGCTCACCAGGACAGAACAATCAGCCCCAGCATTTT. Looking up the rest from reference TRBV18 and TRBJ1-5 gives the full variable domain: NAGVMQNPRHLVRRRGQEARLRCSPMKGHSHVYWYRQLPEEGLKFMVYLQKENIIDESGMPKERFSAEFPKEGPSILRIQQVVRGDSAAYFCASSPGQNNQPQHFGDGTRLSIL.

V gene TRBV2 combines with J gene TRBJ1-6; the D gene is possibly TRBD1 (5 bases). Germline lookup yields CDR1 SNHLY and CDR2 FYNNEI. The length of the CDR3 is 15 residues. Trimming removed 4 bases at V and 6 bases at J, with 13 bases between. CDR3 loop: CASSGGRGGNSPLHF. The CDR3 nucleotides read TGTGCCAGCAGTGGGGGAAGGGGCGGTAATTCACCCCTCCACTTT. The complete variable domain, with remaining parts taken from reference TRBV2 and TRBJ1-6, reads EPEVTQTPSHQVTQMGQEVILRCVPISNHLYFYWYRQILGQKVEFLVSFYNNEISEKSEIFDDQFSVERPDGSNFTLKIRSTKLEDSAMYFCASSGGRGGNSPLHFGNGTRLTVT.

This CDR3 is CASSLLRISYEQYF. The CDR3 coding sequence is TGTGCCAGCAGCCTTCTGAGGATTTCTTACGAGCAGTACTTC. This chain links TRBV28 with TRBJ2-7; D gene ambiguous. Germline V gene lookup returns CDR1 MDHEN and CDR2 SYDVKM. V was trimmed by 6 bases and J by 4 bases, leaving 16 bases between them. This CDR3 has 14 amino acids.

V and J are TRBV10-3 and TRBJ1-1; 8 bases fit TRBD1. The CDR3 length is 14 residues. The germline V gene encodes CDR1 ENHRY and CDR2 SYGVKD. After removal of 6 bases from V and 1 base from J, the junction contained 4 bases not matched to a gene. CDR3 nucleotide sequence: TGTGCCATCAGGATTGGACAGGGGAACACTGAAGCTTTCTTT. As protein: CAIRIGQGNTEAFF.

This chain links TRBV12-3 or TRBV12-4 with TRBJ1-2; 7 bases agree with TRBD1. CDR3 size: 13 residues. V dropped 6 bases and J dropped 3; count of bases not matched to a gene: 4. The CDR3 nucleotides are TGTGCCAGCAGCCTTGGGACAGACTATGGCTACACCTTC. It yields the protein CASSLGTDYGYTF.

V is TRBV5-1 and J is TRBJ2-7, with D uncertain. Trimming took 0 bases from V and 6 from J, leaving 10 bases between them. The CDR3 loop spans 13 amino acids. Germline CDR1 is SGHRS and CDR2 is YFSETQ. The CDR3 protein is CASSLATEFEQYF. CDR3 in DNA: TGCGCCAGCAGCTTGGCCACGGAGTTCGAGCAGTACTTC.

J is TRBJ1-4 and V is TRBV18, with D possibly being TRBD1 (5 bases). Trimming took 4 bases from V and 5 from J, leaving 8 bases between them. The germline V gene encodes CDR1 KGHSH and CDR2 LQKENI. The CDR3 sequence is 13 residues long. DNA of the CDR3: TGTGCCAGCTCACGCCAGGGAAATGAAAAACTGTTTTTT. It is translated as CASSRQGNEKLFF.

The rearrangement links TRBV4-1 to TRBJ2-7; 14 bases are shared with TRBD2. With V trimmed by 0 bases and J by 2 bases, 3 bases remained unmatched. From germline, CDR1 is MGHRA and CDR2 YSYEKL. The CDR3 is 17 residues long. Here the CDR3 reads CASSQEGTSGSTYEQYF. CDR3 DNA: TGCGCCAGCAGCCAAGAGGGGACTAGCGGGAGTACCTACGAGCAGTACTTC.

The chain uses TRBV18 and TRBJ1-2; 10 bases fit TRBD1. The CDR3 has 14 amino acids. Germline V gene lookup returns CDR1 KGHSH and CDR2 LQKENI. V was pared by 5 bases and J by 5 bases, with 5 bases of the junction left unmatched. CDR3 protein: CASSSRTGGYGYTF. The CDR3 region has the DNA TGTGCCAGCTCATCCAGGACAGGGGGTTATGGCTACACCTTC.

The chain couples TRBV5-4 to TRBJ2-3; tentative D call: TRBD2 (6 bases). This CDR3 comprises 16 residues. Germline V gives CDR1 SGHNT, CDR2 YYREEE (reference sequence). The V gene lost 4 bases and the J gene lost 0 bases, with 15 bases spanning the gap. The DNA of the CDR3 is TGTGCCAGCAGCCCCCCTCGGCGGGGTAGCACAGATACGCAGTATTTT. Its protein product is CASSPPRRGSTDTQYF. Based on the CDR3 plus reference TRBV5-4 and TRBJ2-3, the full variable domain is ETGVTQSPTHLIKTRGQQVTLRCSSQSGHNTVSWYQQALGQGPQFIFQYYREEENGRGNFPPRFSGLQFPNYSSELNVNALELDDSALYLCASSPPRRGSTDTQYFGPGTRLTVL.